This TCR beta chain is drawn from a study of blood T cell repertoires in COVID-19. Whole-study context: PBMCs, B-cell-depleted T cells, or T cells were the source of the cDNA or gDNA that made up the material.

Germline CDR1 reads MDHEN; CDR2 reads SYDVKM. After removal of 0 bases from V and 0 bases from J, the junction contained 0 bases not matched to a gene. This CDR3 has 15 residues. Profiled with immunoSEQ multiplex PCR; TCRdb holds only in-frame clones, not every one. The sample records 150,000 to 200,000 clones, 80% to 85% being singletons. This clone was seen more than once but under ten times. V gene TRBV28 combines with J gene TRBJ1-2; 8 bases line up with TRBD1. The TCR originated in a woman aged 25 to 39 with acute or convalescent COVID-19. Sequenced: peripheral blood. The DNA of the CDR3 is TGTGCCAGCAGTTTATGGGGACAGGCTAACTATGGCTACACCTTC. Translated: CASSLWGQANYGYTF.